A single sample gave rise to the 6 T cell receptor beta chains below, sequenced in a study of CD8+ T cells in alopecia areata. Indicated treatment: oral pan-JAK inhibitor, 5-10 mg twice daily. Reverse transcription of extracted RNA yielded cDNA, which provided the sequencing template. Assay: immunoSEQ multiplex PCR; the TCRdb copy retains only in-frame clones and omits some. The profile covers around 290,000 clones, with 58% appearing a single time and about 1.7% taken by the ten largest. The sequenced sample was CD4+ T cells sorted from blood, obtained at week 24, from a patient treated with tofacitinib. Receptors originate from a human donor with alopecia areata.

There are a few counts of this clone. The V gene is TRBV23-1, the J gene TRBJ1-6, with D tentatively TRBD1 (5 bases). TRBV23-1 is placed among ORFs of uncertain function. The CDR3 is 16 residues long. Trimming cost V 0 bases and J 5 bases, with 11 bases left between them. The CDR3 protein is CASSQSGTLNNSPLHF. The CDR3 DNA sequence: TGCGCCAGCAGTCAATCGGGGACCCTAAATAATTCACCCCTCCACTTT.

This clone has only a few counts. The rearrangement joins TRBV23-1 to TRBJ1-3; TRBD1 might be the D (6 bases). TRBV23-1 falls under the ORF class, with uncertain function. Trimming pared 4 bases from V and 4 bases from J, leaving 17 bases between. There are 16 residues in the CDR3. The CDR3 sequence is CASSPLVPGQGNTIYF. The DNA for the CDR3 is TGCGCCAGCAGTCCCCTTGTCCCGGGACAAGGAAACACCATATATTTT.

This chain uses TRBV29-1 with TRBJ1-3; D uncertain. There are 13 residues in the CDR3. The ends were cut back, 4 bases at V and 0 bases at J, with 7 bases in the middle. CDR1 is SQVTM, CDR2 ANQGSEA, per germline. The CDR3 here is CSVAQVSGNTIYF. Here the CDR3 DNA reads TGCAGCGTTGCCCAGGTCTCTGGAAACACCATATATTTT.

J is TRBJ2-7 and V is TRBV15; 12 bases are a match to TRBD1. CDR1 is LNHNV, CDR2 YYDKDF, per germline (reference sequence). This CDR3 is 15 amino acids long. The J segment lost 7 bases and the V segment lost 0 bases, leaving 4 bases of the junction unmatched. The CDR3 region is CATSRDPGQGAEQYF. In DNA form, the CDR3 reads TGTGCCACCAGCAGAGACCCGGGACAGGGGGCTGAGCAGTACTTC.

This chain joins TRBV30 and TRBJ2-3; D uncertain. Trimming took off 6 bases at V and 3 bases at J, with 7 bases between the two ends. CDR1 is GTSNPN and CDR2 is SVGIG in the germline V gene (reference sequence). The length of the CDR3 is 11 residues. In nucleotides, the CDR3 is TGTGCCTGCGGTGGGACAGATACGCAGTATTTT. Translated: CACGGTDTQYF.

DNA of the CDR3: TGTGCCAGCAGCTTAAGCCGGTTGAACACCGGGGAGCTGTTTTTT. It is translated as CASSLSRLNTGELFF. The V and J genes are TRBV7-8 and TRBJ2-2; D remains unclear. The ends were cut back, 2 bases at V and 1 base at J, with 8 bases in the middle. Germline lookup yields CDR1 SGHVS and CDR2 FQNEAQ. The CDR3 consists of 15 residues.